The 10 T cell receptor beta chains listed next were all sequenced from one sample in a study of blood T cell repertoires in COVID-19. The repertoire was sequenced with immunoSEQ multiplex PCR; TCRdb's copy has only in-frame clones and lacks some. The table has about 14,000 clones, about 83% seen once; the top ten hold approximately 24%. The sample consisted of peripheral blood. Receptors were obtained from an older woman with acute or convalescent COVID-19.

The rearrangement uses TRBV6-5 and TRBJ1-4; 12 bases line up with TRBD1. V lost 6 bases and J lost 11; bases outside the gene matches: 10. Germline CDR1 and CDR2: MNHEY and SVGAGI. This CDR3 is 15 amino acids long. This chain's CDR3 is CASSLRDRGPLKLFF. For the CDR3, the DNA is TGTGCCAGCAGCCTCCGGGACAGGGGGCCACTTAAACTGTTTTTT.

The chain joins TRBV28 to TRBJ1-2; D is possibly TRBD1 (5 bases). CDR1 is MDHEN, CDR2 SYDVKM, per germline. The CDR3 contains 11 residues. The V and J ends lost 6 bases and 4 bases respectively, with 6 bases between them. CDR3 region: CASSDSYGYTF. The CDR3 coding sequence is TGTGCCAGCAGCGACAGCTATGGCTACACCTTC.

This clone showed up just a few times. The CDR3 nucleotides are TGTGCCATCAGTGAGTCGAGCATTCAGTACTTC. Translating it yields CAISESSIQYF. This chain connects TRBV10-3 to TRBJ2-4; D remains ambiguous. The CDR3 loop spans 11 amino acids. Germline V gene lookup returns CDR1 ENHRY and CDR2 SYGVKD. V lost 0 bases, J lost 9 bases, and 3 bases lay in between.

The chain has TRBV3-1 (or the pseudogene TRBV3-2) and TRBJ1-2, with D possibly matching TRBD1 (5 bases). This CDR3 spans 14 amino acids. V lost 1 base, J lost 5 bases, and 11 bases lay in between. From germline, CDR1 is LGHDT and CDR2 YNNKEL (reference sequence). The CDR3 DNA reads as TGTGCCAGCAGCCAAGCTCTCGGGGGGTATGGCTACACCTTC. It codes for CASSQALGGYGYTF.

The chain recombines TRBV14 with TRBJ2-7; 7 positions match TRBD1. The J segment lost 7 bases and the V segment lost 4 bases, leaving 4 bases of the junction unmatched. Germline V gene lookup returns CDR1 SGHDN and CDR2 FVKESK. The CDR3 is made up of 12 amino acids. In DNA, the CDR3 is TGTGCCAGCAGCCGTAACAGGGGTGAGCAGTACTTC. Protein product: CASSRNRGEQYF.

The chain links TRBV5-1 to TRBJ1-4; TRBD1 is a possible D gene (5 bases). Germline CDR1 SGHRS, CDR2 YFSETQ. Trimming removed 0 bases at V and 8 bases at J, with 14 bases between. The CDR3 length is 15 residues. The CDR3 bases are TGCGCCAGCAGCTTGGTCTCAGGGTCGAACGAAAAACTGTTTTTT. It codes for CASSLVSGSNEKLFF.

This clone was detected only a few times. V gene TRBV29-1 combines with J gene TRBJ2-3, with D perhaps matching TRBD2 (6 bases). This CDR3 has 14 amino acids. Germline V gene lookup returns CDR1 SQVTM and CDR2 ANQGSEA. V lost 6 bases and J lost 1, with 14 bases in between. The CDR3 DNA reads TGCAGCGTGTATGCCGGGGGTGGCACAGATACGCAGTATTTT. The encoded protein is CSVYAGGGTDTQYF.

This rearrangement joins TRBV25-1 to TRBJ1-1, with TRBD1 identical over 10 bases. The J segment lost 5 bases and the V segment lost 3 bases, leaving 6 bases of the junction unmatched. Germline V gene lookup returns CDR1 MGHDK and CDR2 SYGVNS. The CDR3 has 15 amino acids. In DNA form, the CDR3 reads TGTGCCAGCAGTGAGCCGGGACAGGGGACGACTGAAGCTTTCTTT. The encoded protein is CASSEPGQGTTEAFF.

Only a few counts were recorded for this clone. The chain joins TRBV5-1 to TRBJ1-4; TRBD1 agrees at 12 bases. V lost 4 bases and J lost 2; bases outside the gene matches: 6. Germline lookup yields CDR1 SGHRS and CDR2 YFSETQ. The CDR3 consists of 17 residues. The CDR3 is CASSPRGQGATNEKLFF. Written as DNA, the CDR3 is TGCGCCAGCAGCCCCCGGGGACAGGGGGCTACTAATGAAAAACTGTTTTTT.

The V call is TRBV6-1, the J call TRBJ1-2; D is possibly TRBD1 (5 bases). The CDR3 covers 17 residues. Germline values: CDR1 MNHNS, CDR2 SASEGT. V dropped 0 bases and J dropped 5 bases, with 19 bases sitting between them. CDR3 protein: CASSEAPTGFDSYGYTF. The DNA of the CDR3 is TGTGCCAGCAGTGAAGCGCCCACAGGTTTCGATTCATATGGCTACACCTTC.